Sequencing of this T cell receptor beta chain was carried out in a study of shared T cell receptors in the human thymus. Germline loops: CDR1 SGHTA, CDR2 FQGNSA. V was trimmed by 10 bases and J by 0 bases, leaving 13 bases between them. There are 14 residues in the CDR3. Measured with immunoSEQ multiplex PCR; TCRdb has only the in-frame clones, and not every one. The data show about 380,000 clones, around 93% seen once. This chain uses TRBV7-2 with TRBJ2-1, with unresolved D. This TCR was recovered from a human donor. The sequenced sample consisted of thymocytes. CDR3 nucleotides: TGTGCCACCAACCAGTCTCTCTCCTACAATGAGCAGTTCTTC. This sequence encodes CATNQSLSYNEQFF.